This is a list of T cell receptor beta chains from one sample in a study of blood T cell repertoires in COVID-19. Sequencing was performed with immunoSEQ multiplex PCR; in TCRdb, only in-frame clones are kept and a portion is missing. The table records 200,000 to 250,000 clones, approximately 86% of them present only once. Sequencing input: peripheral blood. The receptors derive from a woman aged 70-85 years with active or convalescent COVID-19. Both conserved end residues are part of each CDR3. Fields, in order: CDR3 DNA, CDR3 protein, V gene, D gene, J gene, clone size. The D gene is left open where the match is weak. For some rows the clone size is stated as once, few or many, or as a class when expanded; others skip it.

DNA: TGTGCCAGCAGTTCCTTCAGGGGGATAGTATACGAGCAGTACTTC; CDR3: CASSSFRGIVYEQYF; V: TRBV6-5; D: TRBD1; J: TRBJ2-7; size: NA
DNA: TGTGCCAGCAGCCCCCAACTTCAGGGTTCCAGTGGCTACACCTTC; CDR3: CASSPQLQGSSGYTF; V: TRBV16; D: NA; J: TRBJ1-2; size: few
DNA: TGCAGCGTTGGGGGGGGCGATAAGACCCAGTACTTC; CDR3: CSVGGGDKTQYF; V: TRBV29-1; D: NA; J: TRBJ2-5; size: NA
DNA: TGTGCCATCAGTGAATCTCGAGGTGGCTACACCTTC; CDR3: CAISESRGGYTF; V: TRBV10-3; D: NA; J: TRBJ1-2; size: NA
DNA: TGTGCCAGCAGCGTAGATCCGATGAGGGGACAGAGGAACACTGAAGCTTTCTTT; CDR3: CASSVDPMRGQRNTEAFF; V: TRBV9; D: TRBD1; J: TRBJ1-1; size: NA
DNA: TGTGCCAGCAGTGTTACCCGGGGAGTCACCGGGGAGCTGTTTTTT; CDR3: CASSVTRGVTGELFF; V: TRBV2; D: NA; J: TRBJ2-2; size: NA
DNA: TGCAGTGCTAGTTTCTCCGGGGGGAAAGAGACCCAGTACTTC; CDR3: CSASFSGGKETQYF; V: TRBV20-1; D: TRBD2; J: TRBJ2-5; size: NA
DNA: TGCGCCAGCAGAGGGGGACTAGCTGGCGGGGAGCTGTTTTTT; CDR3: CASRGGLAGGELFF; V: TRBV5-1; D: TRBD2; J: TRBJ2-2; size: NA
DNA: TGTGCCAGCAGTGAACAGGCCGTCTCCGATACGCAGTATTTT; CDR3: CASSEQAVSDTQYF; V: TRBV2; D: NA; J: TRBJ2-3; size: NA
DNA: TGTGCCAGCAGCCCCCTAAGAGGTCCCAATCAGCCCCAGCATTTT; CDR3: CASSPLRGPNQPQHF; V: TRBV3-1/TRBV3-2; D: NA; J: TRBJ1-5; size: NA
DNA: TGTGCCAGCTCACCAACGGGGCTAGCGATGTACAATGAGCAGTTCTTC; CDR3: CASSPTGLAMYNEQFF; V: TRBV18; D: NA; J: TRBJ2-1; size: NA
DNA: TGTGCCAGCAGGGGGGACAGGGACTATGGCTACACCTTC; CDR3: CASRGDRDYGYTF; V: TRBV25-1; D: TRBD1; J: TRBJ1-2; size: NA
DNA: TGCGCCAGCAGCCGAAGCGGGGCACTGTACAATGAGCAGTTCTTC; CDR3: CASSRSGALYNEQFF; V: TRBV5-1; D: TRBD2; J: TRBJ2-1; size: NA
DNA: TGTGCCAGCAGTGGTTTAAGGGCAGGGGTCAGTGGCTACACCTTC; CDR3: CASSGLRAGVSGYTF; V: TRBV2; D: NA; J: TRBJ1-2; size: NA
DNA: TGTGCCAGCAGTGAAATATCCGGCTCTGGAAACACCATATATTTT; CDR3: CASSEISGSGNTIYF; V: TRBV6-1; D: NA; J: TRBJ1-3; size: NA
DNA: TGCGCCAGCATTTTTTCTGAAGGTGTGGGCGGGATCACCGGGGAGCTGTTTTTT; CDR3: CASIFSEGVGGITGELFF; V: TRBV10-2; D: NA; J: TRBJ2-2; size: NA
DNA: TGTGCCAGCAGCCTCCTAGGTGGCGTGTCCACTGAAGCTTTCTTT; CDR3: CASSLLGGVSTEAFF; V: TRBV7-9; D: NA; J: TRBJ1-1; size: once
DNA: TGTGCCAGCAGTTCCCGGATGGGGGGGACCCCCTACGAGCAGTACTTC; CDR3: CASSSRMGGTPYEQYF; V: TRBV5-6; D: TRBD2; J: TRBJ2-7; size: NA
DNA: TGCGCCAGCAGTCCTGACAGCTACGAGCAGTACTTC; CDR3: CASSPDSYEQYF; V: TRBV4-1; D: NA; J: TRBJ2-7; size: NA
DNA: TGTGCCAGCAGCCTGCTAAAAGAGACCCAGTACTTC; CDR3: CASSLLKETQYF; V: TRBV7-8; D: NA; J: TRBJ2-5; size: NA
DNA: TGCAGTGTCGGGACAGAAGAGACCCAGTACTTC; CDR3: CSVGTEETQYF; V: TRBV20-1; D: TRBD1; J: TRBJ2-5; size: few
DNA: TGTGCCAGTAGTATAGAAAACAGGGGAAATCAGCCCCAGCATTTT; CDR3: CASSIENRGNQPQHF; V: TRBV19; D: TRBD1; J: TRBJ1-5; size: NA
DNA: TGTGCCAGCAGCAGCCGGCAGGGGGCGAATGAGCAGTTCTTC; CDR3: CASSSRQGANEQFF; V: TRBV11-2; D: TRBD1; J: TRBJ2-1; size: NA
DNA: TGCGCCAGCTCTCTCGATCAGGGTCAGCCCCAGCATTTT; CDR3: CASSLDQGQPQHF; V: TRBV4-3; D: NA; J: TRBJ1-5; size: NA
DNA: TGTGCCAGCAGTGAACGAGGTCTAGCCAAAAACATTCAGTACTTC; CDR3: CASSERGLAKNIQYF; V: TRBV6-1; D: NA; J: TRBJ2-4; size: NA
DNA: TGTGCCAGCAGTCCCATCGCCTCAGGGGGCAATCAGCCCCAGCATTTT; CDR3: CASSPIASGGNQPQHF; V: TRBV5-5; D: NA; J: TRBJ1-5; size: NA
DNA: TGTGCCAGCTTCGAACAGGGATATGGCTACACCTTC; CDR3: CASFEQGYGYTF; V: TRBV28; D: NA; J: TRBJ1-2; size: NA
DNA: TGTGCCAGCAGCCAAGATGGAGGGGAAGTCTATGGCTACACCTTC; CDR3: CASSQDGGEVYGYTF; V: TRBV4-2; D: NA; J: TRBJ1-2; size: once
DNA: TGCAGTGCGAGGATTCAAGAGACCCAGTACTTC; CDR3: CSARIQETQYF; V: TRBV20-1; D: NA; J: TRBJ2-5; size: NA
DNA: TGCGCCAGCAGTCCCTCCCGAGGGGTCGGAGGGGACACTGAAGCTTTCTTT; CDR3: CASSPSRGVGGDTEAFF; V: TRBV10-1; D: NA; J: TRBJ1-1; size: NA
DNA: TGTGCCAGCGGAGGTTTGAACACTGAAGCTTTCTTT; CDR3: CASGGLNTEAFF; V: TRBV19; D: NA; J: TRBJ1-1; size: NA
DNA: TGTGCCAGCAGTTTGCTAGTTACCGGGGAGCTGTTTTTT; CDR3: CASSLLVTGELFF; V: TRBV12-3/TRBV12-4; D: NA; J: TRBJ2-2; size: NA
DNA: TGTGCCAGCAGTTACAAGACAGGGGCCGAGCAGTACTTC; CDR3: CASSYKTGAEQYF; V: TRBV6-2/TRBV6-3; D: TRBD1; J: TRBJ2-7; size: NA
DNA: TGTGCCATCAGTCGAGGGGGAGGGACAGATACGCAGTATTTT; CDR3: CAISRGGGTDTQYF; V: TRBV10-3; D: NA; J: TRBJ2-3; size: NA
DNA: TGTGCCAGCAGCCAAAGACAGGGCAACGGCTACACCTTC; CDR3: CASSQRQGNGYTF; V: TRBV14; D: TRBD1; J: TRBJ1-2; size: NA
DNA: TGTGCCAGCAGCTCCCTCCGCGGGGGGGGTAAGTCTGAAGCTTTCTTT; CDR3: CASSSLRGGGKSEAFF; V: TRBV5-5; D: NA; J: TRBJ1-1; size: NA
DNA: TGCGCCAGCAGCTTGGCAGGGGGGCCAATCTACAATGAGCAGTTCTTC; CDR3: CASSLAGGPIYNEQFF; V: TRBV5-1; D: NA; J: TRBJ2-1; size: NA
DNA: TGCAGCGTTGATGGGTCCCAAGGGACAGTGCGTGGCTACACCTTC; CDR3: CSVDGSQGTVRGYTF; V: TRBV29-1; D: TRBD1; J: TRBJ1-2; size: NA
DNA: TGCGCCAGCAGTGGCCGGGTAGGGGGTAGGACTGAAGCTTTCTTT; CDR3: CASSGRVGGRTEAFF; V: TRBV10-1; D: NA; J: TRBJ1-1; size: NA
DNA: TGCGCCAGCAGCAACGGGAATGAAAAACTGTTTTTT; CDR3: CASSNGNEKLFF; V: TRBV5-1; D: NA; J: TRBJ1-4; size: NA
DNA: TGTGCCAGCAGCCCGACCGCGCGGGGCAACTATGGCTACACCTTC; CDR3: CASSPTARGNYGYTF; V: TRBV5-6; D: NA; J: TRBJ1-2; size: NA
DNA: TGTGCCAGCAGTTTAGGACAGCCCTACGAGCAGTACTTC; CDR3: CASSLGQPYEQYF; V: TRBV12-3/TRBV12-4; D: NA; J: TRBJ2-7; size: once
DNA: TGTGCCACCAGTGACCGGACAGGGGGTAATTCACCCCTCCACTTT; CDR3: CATSDRTGGNSPLHF; V: TRBV24-1; D: TRBD1; J: TRBJ1-6; size: NA
DNA: TGTGCCAGCAGCTCCCACAGGGGCTACGAGCAGTACTTC; CDR3: CASSSHRGYEQYF; V: TRBV7-8; D: TRBD1; J: TRBJ2-7; size: NA
DNA: TGTGCCAGCAGCCAAGAGGGCTCTAACACAGATACGCAGTATTTT; CDR3: CASSQEGSNTDTQYF; V: TRBV4-2; D: NA; J: TRBJ2-3; size: NA
DNA: TGTGCCAGCAGTAAGGGGGCTTTGAACACTGAAGCTTTCTTT; CDR3: CASSKGALNTEAFF; V: TRBV2; D: TRBD1; J: TRBJ1-1; size: NA
DNA: TGTGCCAGTCGTCCCGGGACAGGGTTGGACTATGGCTACACCTTC; CDR3: CASRPGTGLDYGYTF; V: TRBV19; D: TRBD1; J: TRBJ1-2; size: NA
DNA: TGTGCCACCAGCGGTGCAGGGTGGGATACGCAGTATTTT; CDR3: CATSGAGWDTQYF; V: TRBV15; D: NA; J: TRBJ2-3; size: NA
DNA: TGTGCCAGCAGTTCTACCGGTTACGAGCAGTACTTC; CDR3: CASSSTGYEQYF; V: TRBV6-5; D: NA; J: TRBJ2-7; size: NA
DNA: TGTGCCAGCAGCCAAGATGCCGAGACTGCGGGGAGCACAGATACGCAGTATTTT; CDR3: CASSQDAETAGSTDTQYF; V: TRBV3-1/TRBV3-2; D: NA; J: TRBJ2-3; size: NA
DNA: TGTGCCAGCATCAAGACGGGTTTGCTGAACACTGAAGCTTTCTTT; CDR3: CASIKTGLLNTEAFF; V: TRBV27; D: NA; J: TRBJ1-1; size: NA
DNA: TGCGCCAGCAGCTTTTTGGCTAGCGGGGGCGATGAGCAGTTCTTC; CDR3: CASSFLASGGDEQFF; V: TRBV5-1; D: TRBD2; J: TRBJ2-1; size: NA
DNA: TGTGCCAGCAGCTTAGGGGCGCGGGGTTCCCAAGAGACCCAGTACTTC; CDR3: CASSLGARGSQETQYF; V: TRBV11-2; D: NA; J: TRBJ2-5; size: NA
DNA: TGTGCCAGCTCACCCAACATGAACACTGAAGCTTTCTTT; CDR3: CASSPNMNTEAFF; V: TRBV18; D: NA; J: TRBJ1-1; size: NA
DNA: TGTGCCAGCAGTTACGCCTCTAGCGGGGCGAACACCGGGGAGCTGTTTTTT; CDR3: CASSYASSGANTGELFF; V: TRBV6-2/TRBV6-3; D: TRBD2; J: TRBJ2-2; size: NA
DNA: TGTGCCAGCAGCAGAGCCGCGGGGTTTAACTATGGCTACACCTTC; CDR3: CASSRAAGFNYGYTF; V: TRBV5-6; D: NA; J: TRBJ1-2; size: NA